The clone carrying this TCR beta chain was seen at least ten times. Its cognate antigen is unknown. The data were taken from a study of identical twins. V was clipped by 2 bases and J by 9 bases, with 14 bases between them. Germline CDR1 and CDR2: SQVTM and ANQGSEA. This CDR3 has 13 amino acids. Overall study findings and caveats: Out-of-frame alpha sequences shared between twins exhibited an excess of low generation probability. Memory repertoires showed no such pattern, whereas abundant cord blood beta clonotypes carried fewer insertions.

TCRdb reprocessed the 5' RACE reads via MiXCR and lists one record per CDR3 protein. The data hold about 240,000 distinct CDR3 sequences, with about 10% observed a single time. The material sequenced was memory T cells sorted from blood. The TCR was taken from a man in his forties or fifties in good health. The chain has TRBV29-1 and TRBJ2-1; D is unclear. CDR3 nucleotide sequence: TGCAGCGTTGAACCCGTTCCGGGCACTGAGCAGTTCTTC. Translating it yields CSVEPVPGTEQFF.